This section outlines one T cell receptor beta chain sequence together with its context. Losses at the gene ends were 3 bases for V and 6 bases for J; bases not matched to a gene: 11. The CDR3 has 15 residues. CDR1 GTSNPN and CDR2 SVGIG come from the germline V gene (reference sequence). TCRdb re-called the 5' RACE reads with MiXCR, one entry per CDR3 protein. This sample has 8,000 or so distinct CDR3 sequences, with 65% to 70% found just once. The rearrangement joins TRBV30 to TRBJ1-2; TRBD1 matches 9 bases. The sequence was collected from a female donor with breast cancer. Sequencing was done on a sample of tumor-infiltrating naive CD4+ T cells sorted from the breast tumor. Subset denoted: naive CD4+ T cells, CD4+CD45RA+CD25-. The CDR3 is CAWRNEGTGTHGYTF. Here the CDR3 DNA reads TGTGCCTGGAGAAACGAAGGGACAGGGACGCATGGCTACACCTTC.